This T cell receptor beta chain stems from a study of cytotoxic CD8 clonotypes in ibrutinib-treated CLL. Overall study context: Over 9 relapsed/refractory, around 14 treatment-naive; roughly 18 IGHV unmutated.

This CDR3 contains 15 residues. Germline assignment: CDR1 SGDLS and CDR2 YYNGEE. The germline V and J ends were trimmed by 4 bases and 0 bases, with 10 bases remaining between them. Concerning this clone: The antigen remains unidentified.

Sequenced by immunoSEQ multiplex PCR; TCRdb stores in-frame clones only, minus some. The sample records roughly 76,000 clones, around 82% being singletons. The study's findings and limits: Measured clonality at baseline was greater than in age-matched healthy donors and tracked with circulating CD8+ T-cell counts.

The receptor's source is a human donor with chronic lymphocytic leukemia. The rearrangement links TRBV9 to TRBJ2-2; D not resolved. The source was PBMCs, collected at disease progression, from a patient treated with ibrutinib. The CDR3 DNA reads as TGTGCCAGCAGCCCCAGATTTCCGAACACCGGGGAGCTGTTTTTT. Its protein is CASSPRFPNTGELFF.